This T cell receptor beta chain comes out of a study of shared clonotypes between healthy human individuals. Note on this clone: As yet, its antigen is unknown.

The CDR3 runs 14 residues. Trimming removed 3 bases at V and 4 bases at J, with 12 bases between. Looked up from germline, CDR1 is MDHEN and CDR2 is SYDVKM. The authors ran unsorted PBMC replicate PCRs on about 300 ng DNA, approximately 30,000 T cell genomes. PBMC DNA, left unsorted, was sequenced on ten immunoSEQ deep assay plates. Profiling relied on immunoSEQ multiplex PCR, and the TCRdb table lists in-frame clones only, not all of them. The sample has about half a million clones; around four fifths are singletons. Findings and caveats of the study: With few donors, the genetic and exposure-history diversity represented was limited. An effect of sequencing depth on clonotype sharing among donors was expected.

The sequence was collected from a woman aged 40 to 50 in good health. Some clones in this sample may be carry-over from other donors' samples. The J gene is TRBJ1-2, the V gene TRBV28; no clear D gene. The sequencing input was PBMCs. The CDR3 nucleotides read TGTGCCAGCAGTTTGAACCACAATCCCTATGGCTACACCTTC. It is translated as CASSLNHNPYGYTF.